This passage covers 16 T cell receptor beta chains from one sample sequenced in a study of technical replicates of blood from four donors. Generated by immunoSEQ multiplex PCR, the TCRdb table keeps only in-frame clones and is missing some. The data show more than 90,000 clones, about 95% seen once. Material: T cells isolated from PBMCs. The receptors come from a human donor in good health.

V usage is TRBV5-1 and J usage is TRBJ2-5; TRBD2 aligns across 14 bases. The V gene end was trimmed by 4 bases and the J gene end by 5 bases; junction bases not matched to a gene: 7. CDR1 SGHRS and CDR2 YFSETQ come from the germline V gene. The CDR3 sequence is 16 residues long. The CDR3 loop is CASSLGTSGSSETQYF. The CDR3 DNA sequence: TGCGCCAGCAGCCTCGGGACTAGCGGGAGTTCGGAGACCCAGTACTTC. Using reference TRBV5-1 and TRBJ2-5 for the parts outside the CDR3, the full variable domain is KAGVTQTPRYLIKTRGQQVTLSCSPISGHRSVSWYQQTPGQGLQFLFEYFSETQRNKGNFPGRFSGRQFSNSRSEMNVSTLELGDSALYLCASSLGTSGSSETQYFGPGTRLLVL.

This clone appeared a single time. J is TRBJ2-5 and V is TRBV28; D may be TRBD1 (5 bases). There are 12 residues in the CDR3. The germline CDR1 and CDR2 sequences are MDHEN and SYDVKM. V dropped 5 bases and J dropped 7 bases, with 11 bases sitting between them. CDR3 DNA sequence: TGTGCCAGCAGTAGGGGTGTGGTGACCCAGTACTTC. Translated, it gives CASSRGVVTQYF.

V and J are TRBV18 and TRBJ1-2; D is possibly TRBD1 (5 bases). This CDR3 contains 14 residues. In germline, CDR1 is KGHSH, CDR2 LQKENI. The V end lost 4 bases, the J end lost 0 bases, and 9 bases lay between the germline ends. For the CDR3, the DNA is TGTGCCAGCTCACTGGACAACACTAACTATGGCTACACCTTC. Its protein product is CASSLDNTNYGYTF.

DNA of the CDR3: TGTGCCAGCAGCCAAAGCGGGAGGGCTAGGTACGAGCAGTACTTC. It translates to CASSQSGRARYEQYF. This chain uses TRBV7-8 with TRBJ2-7; 10 nucleotides match TRBD2. The CDR3 spans 15 residues. Germline V gene lookup returns CDR1 SGHVS and CDR2 FQNEAQ. Trimming cost V 5 bases and J 4 bases; bases outside gene matches: 8.

V gene TRBV13 combines with J gene TRBJ1-2, with D perhaps TRBD1 (5 bases). The germline V and J ends were trimmed by 2 bases and 4 bases, with 14 bases remaining between them. The CDR3 runs to 15 residues. CDR1 PRHDT and CDR2 FYEKMQ come from the germline V gene (reference sequence). CDR3 amino acids: CASSLSSSGVYGYTF. The CDR3 region has the DNA TGTGCCAGCAGCTTATCTTCTTCGGGGGTCTATGGCTACACCTTC.

A single count supports this clone. V gene TRBV19 combines with J gene TRBJ2-5, with a weak D call TRBD2 (6 bases). Germline-derived CDR1 and CDR2 are LNHDA and SQIVND (reference sequence). CDR3 size: 14 residues. Trimming took 5 bases from V and 2 from J, leaving 12 bases between them. CDR3 loop: CASSFGGLQETQYF. The DNA for the CDR3 is TGTGCCAGTAGTTTCGGGGGTTTACAAGAGACCCAGTACTTC. Full variable domain (remainder filled in from reference TRBV19 and TRBJ2-5): DGGITQSPKYLFRKEGQNVTLSCEQNLNHDAMYWYRQDPGQGLRLIYYSQIVNDFQKGDIAEGYSVSREKKESFPLTVTSAQKNPTAFYLCASSFGGLQETQYFGPGTRLLVL.

V usage is TRBV4-1 and J usage is TRBJ2-3; 8 nucleotides align to TRBD1. The CDR3 covers 17 residues. The J segment lost 6 bases and the V segment lost 0 bases, leaving 11 bases of the junction unmatched. CDR1 and CDR2 from the germline V gene are MGHRA and YSYEKL. CDR3: CASSQEERGRGLDTQYF. The CDR3 DNA reads as TGCGCCAGCAGCCAAGAAGAAAGGGGCAGGGGGCTGGATACGCAGTATTTT.

The J gene is TRBJ2-5, the V gene TRBV25-1, with D possibly matching TRBD1 (5 bases). V lost 6 bases to trimming and J lost 4 bases, with 18 bases between them. CDR1 is MGHDK, CDR2 SYGVNS, per germline. The CDR3 loop spans 15 amino acids. In DNA, the CDR3 is TGTGCCAGCAGCCAAAGTAGGGGTGAGAGAGAGACCCAGTACTTC. Translated, it gives CASSQSRGERETQYF. The complete variable domain, with remaining parts taken from reference TRBV25-1 and TRBJ2-5, reads EADIYQTPRYLVIGTGKKITLECSQTMGHDKMYWYQQDPGMELHLIHYSYGVNSTEKGDLSSESTVSRIRTEHFPLTLESARPSHTSQYLCASSQSRGERETQYFGPGTRLLVL.

This sequence joins TRBV28 and TRBJ2-3, with D hard to call. The length of the CDR3 is 14 residues. Between the trimmed V and J ends, which lost 3 bases and 2 bases, there was a span of 9 bases. The germline V gene has CDR1 MDHEN and CDR2 SYDVKM. This CDR3 is CASSLGRLTDTQYF. In DNA form, the CDR3 reads TGTGCCAGCAGTTTGGGCCGGCTCACAGATACGCAGTATTTT.

The V call is TRBV10-3, the J call TRBJ2-3; D remains ambiguous. The ends were cut back, 6 bases at V and 1 base at J, with 11 bases in the middle. This CDR3 comprises 14 residues. Germline V gene sequence: CDR1 ENHRY, CDR2 SYGVKD. CDR3 nucleotides: TGTGCCATCAGCCTAGATCCAGGCACAGATACGCAGTATTTT. This encodes CAISLDPGTDTQYF.

The V call is TRBV2, the J call TRBJ2-1, with 14 bases fitting TRBD2. This CDR3 comprises 15 residues. Germline V gene lookup returns CDR1 SNHLY and CDR2 FYNNEI. Trimming took 5 bases from V and 7 from J; bases not matched to a gene: 4. CDR3 bases: TGTGCCAGCAGTACGACTAGCGGGAGGGCTAATGAGCAGTTCTTC. Its translation is CASSTTSGRANEQFF.

The chain employs TRBV7-8 and TRBJ2-3; 14 bases map to TRBD2. V lost 5 bases to trimming and J lost 0 bases; unmatched junction nucleotides: 10. Germline V gene data show CDR1 as SGHVS and CDR2 as FQNEAQ. The CDR3 has 19 amino acids. CDR3 sequence: CASSHLPGLAGVSTDTQYF. The CDR3 coding sequence is TGTGCCAGCAGCCATCTTCCGGGACTAGCGGGAGTAAGCACAGATACGCAGTATTTT.

The chain employs TRBV5-6 and TRBJ1-1, with D uncertain. There are 15 residues in the CDR3. Germline-derived CDR1 and CDR2 are SGHDT and YYEEEE. With 2 bases removed from V and 1 base from J, the gap between germline ends came to 12 bases. The chain's CDR3 is CASSLGLGGNTEAFF. CDR3 in DNA: TGTGCCAGCAGCTTAGGACTGGGTGGGAACACTGAAGCTTTCTTT.

V is TRBV9 and J is TRBJ2-4; 8 positions agree with TRBD2. J lost 8 bases, V lost 0 bases, and 7 bases had no gene match. The CDR3 covers 15 residues. Germline V gene lookup returns CDR1 SGDLS and CDR2 YYNGEE. For the CDR3, the DNA is TGTGCCAGCAGCGTAGGCGGGAGGAGGGTTGACATTCAGTACTTC. Protein: CASSVGGRRVDIQYF.

The V and J genes are TRBV15 and TRBJ2-1; TRBD2 might be the D (5 bases). Germline CDR1 and CDR2: LNHNV and YYDKDF (reference sequence). The germline V and J ends were trimmed by 1 base and 0 bases, with 10 bases remaining between them. The CDR3 has 16 residues. CDR3 sequence (DNA): TGTGCCACCAGCAGAGGTGGTGGGAGCTCCTACAATGAGCAGTTCTTC. The encoded protein is CATSRGGGSSYNEQFF.

Note on this clone: The same CDR3 also results from other DNA sequences found in this sample. The V and J genes are TRBV19 and TRBJ1-1; D remains unclear. Trimming removed 1 base at V and 1 base at J, with 4 bases between. Looked up from germline, CDR1 is LNHDA and CDR2 is SQIVND (reference sequence). This CDR3 region has 13 residues. Here the CDR3 reads CASSIGQNTEAFF. The CDR3 nucleotides read TGTGCCAGTAGTATAGGTCAGAACACTGAAGCTTTCTTT.